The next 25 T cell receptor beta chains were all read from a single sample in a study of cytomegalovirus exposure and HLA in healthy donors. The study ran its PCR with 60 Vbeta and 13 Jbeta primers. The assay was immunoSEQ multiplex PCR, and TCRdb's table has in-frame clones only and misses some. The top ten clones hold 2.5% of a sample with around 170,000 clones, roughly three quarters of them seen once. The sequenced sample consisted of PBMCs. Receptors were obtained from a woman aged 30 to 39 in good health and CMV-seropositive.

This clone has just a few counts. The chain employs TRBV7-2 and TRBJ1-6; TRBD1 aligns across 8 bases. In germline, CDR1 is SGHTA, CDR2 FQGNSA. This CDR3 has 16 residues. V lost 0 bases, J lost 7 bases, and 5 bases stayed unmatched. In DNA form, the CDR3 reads TGTGCCAGCAGCTTAGCCGGGACAGGCCGGAATTCACCCCTCCACTTT. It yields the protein CASSLAGTGRNSPLHF.

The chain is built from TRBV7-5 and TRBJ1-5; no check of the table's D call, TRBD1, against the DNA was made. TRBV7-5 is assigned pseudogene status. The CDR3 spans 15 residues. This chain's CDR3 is CARTPGNRENQPQHF. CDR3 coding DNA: TGTGCCAGAACCCCTGGGAACAGGGAAAATCAGCCCCAGCATTTT.

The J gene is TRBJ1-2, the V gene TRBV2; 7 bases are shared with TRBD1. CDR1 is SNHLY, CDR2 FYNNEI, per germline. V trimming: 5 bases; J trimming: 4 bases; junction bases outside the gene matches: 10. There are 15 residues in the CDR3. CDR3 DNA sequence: TGTGCCAGCAGTTCGGACAGGAGTGTCATCTATGGCTACACCTTC. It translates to CASSSDRSVIYGYTF. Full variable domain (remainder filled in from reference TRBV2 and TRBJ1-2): EPEVTQTPSHQVTQMGQEVILRCVPISNHLYFYWYRQILGQKVEFLVSFYNNEISEKSEIFDDQFSVERPDGSNFTLKIRSTKLEDSAMYFCASSSDRSVIYGYTFGSGTRLTVV.

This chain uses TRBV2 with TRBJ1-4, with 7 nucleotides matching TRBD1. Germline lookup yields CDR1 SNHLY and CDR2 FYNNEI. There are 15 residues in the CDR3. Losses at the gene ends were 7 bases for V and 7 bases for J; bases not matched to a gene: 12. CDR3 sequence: CASKPGTADGEKLFF. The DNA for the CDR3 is TGTGCCAGCAAGCCCGGGACAGCCGACGGTGAAAAACTGTTTTTT. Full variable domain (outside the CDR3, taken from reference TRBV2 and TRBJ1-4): EPEVTQTPSHQVTQMGQEVILRCVPISNHLYFYWYRQILGQKVEFLVSFYNNEISEKSEIFDDQFSVERPDGSNFTLKIRSTKLEDSAMYFCASKPGTADGEKLFFGSGTQLSVL.

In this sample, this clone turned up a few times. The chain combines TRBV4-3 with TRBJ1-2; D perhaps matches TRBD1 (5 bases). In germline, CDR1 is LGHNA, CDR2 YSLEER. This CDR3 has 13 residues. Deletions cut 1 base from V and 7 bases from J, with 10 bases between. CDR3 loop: CASSQGAGSGYTF. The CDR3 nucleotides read TGCGCCAGCAGCCAAGGGGCAGGGTCTGGCTACACCTTC.

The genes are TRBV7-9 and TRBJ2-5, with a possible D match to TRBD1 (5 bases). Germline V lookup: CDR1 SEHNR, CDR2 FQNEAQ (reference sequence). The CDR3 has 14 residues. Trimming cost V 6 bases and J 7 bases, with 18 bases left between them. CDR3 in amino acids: CASSFRTPGRTQYF. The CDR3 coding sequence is TGTGCCAGCAGTTTCAGGACACCTGGGCGGACCCAGTACTTC.

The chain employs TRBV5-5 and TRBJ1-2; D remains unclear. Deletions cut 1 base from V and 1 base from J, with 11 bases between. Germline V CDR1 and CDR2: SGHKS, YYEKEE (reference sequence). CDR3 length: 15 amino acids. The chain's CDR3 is CASSLWAENNYGYTF. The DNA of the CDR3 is TGTGCCAGCAGCTTGTGGGCAGAAAATAACTATGGCTACACCTTC.

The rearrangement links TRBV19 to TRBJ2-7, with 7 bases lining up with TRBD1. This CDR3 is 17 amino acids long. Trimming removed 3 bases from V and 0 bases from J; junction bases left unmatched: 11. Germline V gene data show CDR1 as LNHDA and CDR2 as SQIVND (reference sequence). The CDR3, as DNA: TGTGCCAGTAGTATTTATATCGGGACAGTCGACTCCTACGAGCAGTACTTC. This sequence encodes CASSIYIGTVDSYEQYF. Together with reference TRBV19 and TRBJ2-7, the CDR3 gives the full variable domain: DGGITQSPKYLFRKEGQNVTLSCEQNLNHDAMYWYRQDPGQGLRLIYYSQIVNDFQKGDIAEGYSVSREKKESFPLTVTSAQKNPTAFYLCASSIYIGTVDSYEQYFGPGTRLTVT.

CDR3 coding DNA: TGTGCCAGCAGCGCCGGGACAGGGAGCTCCTACAATGAGCAGTTCTTC. It translates to CASSAGTGSSYNEQFF. The chain couples TRBV2 to TRBJ2-1; 9 bases match TRBD1. CDR1 is SNHLY, CDR2 FYNNEI, per germline. V gave up 6 bases and J gave up 0 bases; unmatched junction bases: 6. This CDR3 has 16 residues.

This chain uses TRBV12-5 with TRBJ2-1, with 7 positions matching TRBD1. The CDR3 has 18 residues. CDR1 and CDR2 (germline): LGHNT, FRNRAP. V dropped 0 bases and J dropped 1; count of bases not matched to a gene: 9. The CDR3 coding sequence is TGTGCTAGTGGTTTGGTACCTACAGGGGAAAGGTCCTACAATGAGCAGTTCTTC. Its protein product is CASGLVPTGERSYNEQFF.

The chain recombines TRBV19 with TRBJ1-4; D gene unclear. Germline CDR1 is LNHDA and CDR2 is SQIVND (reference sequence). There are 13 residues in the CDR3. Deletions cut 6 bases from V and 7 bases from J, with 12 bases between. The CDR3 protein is CASRSGVVEKLFF. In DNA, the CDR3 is TGTGCCAGTAGGTCCGGGGTAGTTGAAAAACTGTTTTTT.

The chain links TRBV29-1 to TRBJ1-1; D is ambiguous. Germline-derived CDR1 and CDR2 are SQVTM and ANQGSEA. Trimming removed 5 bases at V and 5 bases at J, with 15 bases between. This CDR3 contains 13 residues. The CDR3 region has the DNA TGCAGCGTTCATGCGGGATTGGGGACTGAAGCTTTCTTT. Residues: CSVHAGLGTEAFF.

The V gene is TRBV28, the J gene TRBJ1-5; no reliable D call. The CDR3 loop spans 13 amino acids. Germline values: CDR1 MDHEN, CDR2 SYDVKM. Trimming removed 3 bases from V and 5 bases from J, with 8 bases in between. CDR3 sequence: CASSLWGDQPQHF. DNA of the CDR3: TGTGCCAGCAGTTTGTGGGGAGATCAGCCCCAGCATTTT.

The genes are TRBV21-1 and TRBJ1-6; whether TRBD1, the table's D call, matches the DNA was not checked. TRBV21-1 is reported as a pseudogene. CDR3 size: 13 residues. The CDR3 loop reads CAPEDSKNSPLHF. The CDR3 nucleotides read TGTGCCCCAGAAGACAGCAAGAATTCACCCCTCCACTTT.

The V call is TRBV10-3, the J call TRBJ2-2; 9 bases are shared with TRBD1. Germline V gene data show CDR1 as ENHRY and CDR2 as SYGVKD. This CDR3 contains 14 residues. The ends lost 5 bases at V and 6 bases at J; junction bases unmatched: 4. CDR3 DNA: TGTGCCATCAGTCCGGGACAGGGTTCCGGGGAGCTGTTTTTT. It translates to CAISPGQGSGELFF.

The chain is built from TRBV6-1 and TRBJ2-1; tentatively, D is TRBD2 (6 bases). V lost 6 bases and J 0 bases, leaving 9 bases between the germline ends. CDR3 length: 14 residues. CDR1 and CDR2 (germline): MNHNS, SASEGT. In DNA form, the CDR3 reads TGTGCCAGCAGGGATAGCGGCTCCTACAATGAGCAGTTCTTC. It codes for CASRDSGSYNEQFF.

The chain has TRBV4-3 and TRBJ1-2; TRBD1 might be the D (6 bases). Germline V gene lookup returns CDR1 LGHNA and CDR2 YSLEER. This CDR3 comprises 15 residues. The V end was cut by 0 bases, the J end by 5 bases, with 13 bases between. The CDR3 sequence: CASSQEQGDPYGYTF. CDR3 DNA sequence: TGCGCCAGCAGCCAAGAACAGGGTGACCCATATGGCTACACCTTC.

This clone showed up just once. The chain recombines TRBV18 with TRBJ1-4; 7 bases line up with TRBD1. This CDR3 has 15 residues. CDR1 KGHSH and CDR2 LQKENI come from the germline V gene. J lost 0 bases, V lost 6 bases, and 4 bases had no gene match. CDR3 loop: CASSRDRSTNEKLFF. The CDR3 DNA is TGTGCCAGCTCCCGGGACAGATCAACTAATGAAAAACTGTTTTTT.

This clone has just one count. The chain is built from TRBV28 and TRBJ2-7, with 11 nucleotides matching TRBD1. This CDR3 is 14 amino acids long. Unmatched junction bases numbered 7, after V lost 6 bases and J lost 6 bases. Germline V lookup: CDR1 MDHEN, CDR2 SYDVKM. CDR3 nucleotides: TGTGCCAGCAGGACTCCCGGGACAGGGGGCGAGCAGTACTTC. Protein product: CASRTPGTGGEQYF.

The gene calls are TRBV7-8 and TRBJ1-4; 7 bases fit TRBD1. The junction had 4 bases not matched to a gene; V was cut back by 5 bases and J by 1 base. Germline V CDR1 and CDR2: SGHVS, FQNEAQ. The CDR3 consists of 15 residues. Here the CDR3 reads CASSRNRGTNEKLFF. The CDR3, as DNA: TGTGCCAGCAGCCGAAACAGGGGAACTAATGAAAAACTGTTTTTT.

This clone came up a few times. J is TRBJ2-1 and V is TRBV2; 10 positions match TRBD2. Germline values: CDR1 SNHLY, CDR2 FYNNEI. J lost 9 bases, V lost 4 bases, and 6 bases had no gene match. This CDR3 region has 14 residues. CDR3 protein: CASSVIAGGGEQFF. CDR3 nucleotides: TGTGCCAGCAGTGTGATAGCGGGGGGAGGTGAGCAGTTCTTC.

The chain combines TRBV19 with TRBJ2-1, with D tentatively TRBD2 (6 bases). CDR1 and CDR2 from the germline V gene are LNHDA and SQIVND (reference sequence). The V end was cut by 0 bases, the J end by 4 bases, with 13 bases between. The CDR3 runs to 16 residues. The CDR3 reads CASSIDRAGSYNEQFF. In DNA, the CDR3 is TGTGCCAGTAGTATAGATCGGGCGGGGTCGTACAATGAGCAGTTCTTC. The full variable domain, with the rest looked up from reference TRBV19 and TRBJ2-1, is DGGITQSPKYLFRKEGQNVTLSCEQNLNHDAMYWYRQDPGQGLRLIYYSQIVNDFQKGDIAEGYSVSREKKESFPLTVTSAQKNPTAFYLCASSIDRAGSYNEQFFGPGTRLTVL.

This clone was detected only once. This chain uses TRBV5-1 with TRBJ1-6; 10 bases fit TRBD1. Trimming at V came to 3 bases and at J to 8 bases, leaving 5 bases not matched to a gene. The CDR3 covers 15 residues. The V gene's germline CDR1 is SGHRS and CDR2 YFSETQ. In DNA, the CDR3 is TGCGCCAGCAGCTCGGACAGGGGGGGATATTCACCCCTCCACTTT. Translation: CASSSDRGGYSPLHF. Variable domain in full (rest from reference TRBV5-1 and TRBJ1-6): KAGVTQTPRYLIKTRGQQVTLSCSPISGHRSVSWYQQTPGQGLQFLFEYFSETQRNKGNFPGRFSGRQFSNSRSEMNVSTLELGDSALYLCASSSDRGGYSPLHFGNGTRLTVT.

CDR3: CASSSLQGTETQYF. The CDR3 nucleotides read TGTGCCAGCAGCTCCTTACAGGGGACCGAGACCCAGTACTTC. This sequence joins TRBV7-9 and TRBJ2-5, with 7 bases matching TRBD1. Germline trimming cut 4 bases from V and 5 bases from J; bases unmatched to any gene: 7. Per germline, CDR1 SEHNR and CDR2 FQNEAQ (reference sequence). The CDR3 totals 14 residues.

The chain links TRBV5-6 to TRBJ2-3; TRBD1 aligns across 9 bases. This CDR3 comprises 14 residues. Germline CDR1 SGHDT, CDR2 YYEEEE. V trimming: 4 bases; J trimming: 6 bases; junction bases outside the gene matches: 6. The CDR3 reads CASSGTGTADTQYF. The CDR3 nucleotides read TGTGCCAGCAGCGGGACAGGGACGGCGGATACGCAGTATTTT.